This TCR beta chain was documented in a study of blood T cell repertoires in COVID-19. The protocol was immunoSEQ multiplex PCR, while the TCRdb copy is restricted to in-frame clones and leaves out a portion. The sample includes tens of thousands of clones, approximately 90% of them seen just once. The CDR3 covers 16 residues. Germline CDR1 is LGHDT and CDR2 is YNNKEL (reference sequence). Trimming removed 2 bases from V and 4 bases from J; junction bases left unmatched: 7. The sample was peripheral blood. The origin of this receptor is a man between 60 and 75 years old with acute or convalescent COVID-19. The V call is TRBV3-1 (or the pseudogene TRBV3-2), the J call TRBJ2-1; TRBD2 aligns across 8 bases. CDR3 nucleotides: TGTGCCAGCAGCCAACCTAGCGGGTGGGGTTACAATGAGCAGTTCTTC. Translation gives CASSQPSGWGYNEQFF.